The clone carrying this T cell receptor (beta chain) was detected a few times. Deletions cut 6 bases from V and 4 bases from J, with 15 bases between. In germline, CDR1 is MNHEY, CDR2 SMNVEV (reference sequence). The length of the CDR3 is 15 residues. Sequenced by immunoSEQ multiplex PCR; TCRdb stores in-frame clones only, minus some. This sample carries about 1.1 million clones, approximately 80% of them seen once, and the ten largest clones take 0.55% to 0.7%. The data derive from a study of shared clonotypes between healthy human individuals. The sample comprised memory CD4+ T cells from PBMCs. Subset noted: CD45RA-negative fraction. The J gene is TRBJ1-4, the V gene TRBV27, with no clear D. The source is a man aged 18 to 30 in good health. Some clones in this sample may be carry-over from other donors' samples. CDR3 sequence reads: CASRTTEENNEKLFF. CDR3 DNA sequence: TGTGCCAGCAGAACGACCGAGGAAAATAATGAAAAACTGTTTTTT. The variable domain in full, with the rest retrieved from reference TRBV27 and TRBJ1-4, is EAQVTQNPRYLITVTGKKLTVTCSQNMNHEYMSWYRQDPGLGLRQIYYSMNVEVTDKGDVPEGYKVSRKEKRNFPLILESPSPNQTSLYFCASRTTEENNEKLFFGSGTQLSVL.